The 3 T cell receptor beta chains listed next were all sequenced from one sample in a study of beta chain features in type 1 diabetes. The isolated RNA, all of it, was reverse transcribed, so expressed TCRB transcripts were what got sequenced. The table came from immunoSEQ multiplex PCR; TCRdb's copy has only in-frame clones and leaves some out. The sample carries some 330,000 clones, roughly 11% recorded once. Specimen: naive CD4+ T cells from blood. All receptors derive from a young woman in good health.

This clone occurred a few times. The gene calls are TRBV7-2 and TRBJ2-5, with D unclear. This CDR3 is 15 amino acids long. V was trimmed by 2 bases and J by 1 base, leaving 11 bases between them. Germline assignment: CDR1 SGHTA and CDR2 FQGNSA. The CDR3 protein is CASSLRSRIQETQYF. In DNA, the CDR3 is TGTGCCAGCAGCTTAAGAAGCAGGATCCAAGAGACCCAGTACTTC.

The chain combines TRBV7-3 with TRBJ1-1; tentative D call: TRBD1 (6 bases). The germline gives CDR1 SGHTA, CDR2 FQGTGA. Trimming shortened V by 1 base and J by 1 base, and 10 bases separated the two germline ends. This CDR3 contains 15 residues. This CDR3 is CASSLSRDTNTEAFF. The CDR3 nucleotides are TGTGCCAGCAGCTTAAGTCGGGACACGAACACTGAAGCTTTCTTT.

The chain joins TRBV4-2 to TRBJ2-5, with 8 bases identical to TRBD1. The CDR3 is 16 amino acids. Germline CDR1 and CDR2: LGHNA and YNFKEQ. V was clipped by 0 bases and J by 5 bases; unmatched bases: 8. The CDR3 bases are TGTGCCAGCAGCCAAGATTGGGGACAGGACGGGGAGACCCAGTACTTC. Protein sequence: CASSQDWGQDGETQYF.